This TCR beta chain was sequenced for a study of shared clonotypes between healthy human individuals. Per the original data handling: ImmunoSEQ sequences covered only the junction and lacked quality scores; filtering therefore differed. Only in-frame clones appear in the TCRdb table, and some are missing; sequencing was by immunoSEQ multiplex PCR. V and J calls and clone size are copied from that table; D and trimming were computed from the DNA. This sample has about 680,000 clones, with just over 90% found just once. A few counts support this clone. Its antigen is undetermined. The sample contains more than one DNA sequence encoding this CDR3. Germline loops: CDR1 SEHNR, CDR2 FQNEAQ (reference sequence). CDR3 size: 15 residues. Deletions cut 1 base from V and 1 base from J, with 9 bases between. Whole-study results and caveats: Sample collection involved blood only; tissue repertoires are likely different.

As defined, naive CD8 cells were CD45RO-negative and positively selected for CCR7, with terminally differentiated effector memory CD45RA+ cells excluded. The sequencing input was naive CD8+ T cells sorted from blood. The clonotype comes from a man aged 25-45 years in good health. The chain is built from TRBV7-9 and TRBJ2-3; D gene ambiguous. CDR3: CASSLVQTGTDTQYF. CDR3 in DNA: TGTGCCAGCAGCTTAGTCCAGACCGGCACAGATACGCAGTATTTT.